The 11 T cell receptor beta chains reported below all come from one sample, sequenced in a study of cytomegalovirus exposure and HLA in healthy donors. Researchers ran the PCR with 60 Vbeta and 13 Jbeta primers. TCRdb's copy holds only in-frame clones and misses some; the assay was immunoSEQ multiplex PCR. This sample has 150,000 to 180,000 clones, with 70% to 85% found just once. What was sequenced was PBMCs. The receptors derive from a man under 40 in good health and CMV-seronegative.

J is TRBJ1-5 and V is TRBV6-6; D is possibly TRBD1 (5 bases). Germline loops: CDR1 MNHNY, CDR2 SVGAGI (reference sequence). The CDR3 covers 14 residues. The ends were cut back, 2 bases at V and 5 bases at J, with 10 bases in the middle. Here the CDR3 reads CASSYGGIDQPQHF. In DNA form, the CDR3 reads TGTGCCAGCAGTTACGGGGGGATCGATCAGCCCCAGCATTTT.

The chain has TRBV18 and TRBJ1-4, with no clear D. CDR1 KGHSH and CDR2 LQKENI come from the germline V gene. CDR3 length equals 15 residues. Trimming shortened V by 3 bases and J by 0 bases, and 8 bases separated the two germline ends. CDR3 sequence (DNA): TGTGCCAGCTCACCTCTGCGAGCAACTAATGAAAAACTGTTTTTT. Translation gives CASSPLRATNEKLFF.

The J gene is TRBJ1-4, the V gene TRBV5-6, with D possibly TRBD1 on 5 matching bases. The germline V gene encodes CDR1 SGHDT and CDR2 YYEEEE. The CDR3 extends over 15 amino acids. V lost 2 bases and J 4 bases, leaving 12 bases between the germline ends. The CDR3 sequence: CASSLSRDYNEKLFF. In DNA form, the CDR3 reads TGTGCCAGCAGCTTAAGCAGGGACTATAATGAAAAACTGTTTTTT.

The rearrangement links TRBV6-1 to TRBJ2-3; D may be TRBD1 (5 bases). The CDR3 contains 13 residues. Looked up from germline, CDR1 is MNHNS and CDR2 is SASEGT. Trimming shortened V by 6 bases and J by 6 bases, and 13 bases separated the two germline ends. In DNA, the CDR3 is TGTGCCAGCAGCCAATCCAACAGGGATACGCAGTATTTT. Translating gives CASSQSNRDTQYF.

The chain is built from TRBV9 and TRBJ2-3; perhaps TRBD2 as D (7 bases). CDR1 and CDR2 (germline): SGDLS, YYNGEE. Trimming cost V 3 bases and J 5 bases, with 16 bases left between them. The CDR3 covers 15 residues. CDR3 sequence (DNA): TGTGCCAGCAGCGGTGAAGGGGGGGCTGGAGATACGCAGTATTTT. Translated, it gives CASSGEGGAGDTQYF.

The chain links TRBV5-1 to TRBJ1-2, with a possible D match to TRBD1 (5 bases). V was pared by 0 bases and J by 4 bases, with 10 bases between. CDR3 size: 14 residues. CDR1 and CDR2 from the germline V gene are SGHRS and YFSETQ. The CDR3 sequence: CASSLGDSGYGYTF. CDR3 DNA sequence: TGCGCCAGCAGCTTGGGGGACTCTGGCTATGGCTACACCTTC.

The chain joins TRBV5-1 to TRBJ1-1; 7 bases line up with TRBD1. The V and J ends lost 7 bases and 4 bases, in that order; junction bases with no gene match: 4. The CDR3 runs 12 residues. Germline loops: CDR1 SGHRS, CDR2 YFSETQ. The CDR3 coding sequence is TGCGCCAGCTCTGCAGGGGGCACTGAAGCTTTCTTT. Residues: CASSAGGTEAFF.

The chain is built from TRBV19 and TRBJ1-3, with D hard to call. This CDR3 is built from 15 residues. Trimming removed 5 bases from V and 2 bases from J, with 13 bases in between. Germline assignment: CDR1 LNHDA and CDR2 SQIVND (reference sequence). CDR3 protein: CASSPGRAAGNTIYF. CDR3 nucleotides: TGTGCCAGTAGTCCCGGGAGGGCGGCTGGAAACACCATATATTTT.

This clone has a handful of counts. The chain combines TRBV5-5 with TRBJ2-7; TRBD1 matches at 9 bases. CDR1 is SGHKS and CDR2 is YYEKEE in the germline V gene (reference sequence). The ends lost 3 bases at V and 4 bases at J; junction bases unmatched: 5. The length of the CDR3 is 14 residues. The CDR3 is CASSWGQGRYEQYF. The CDR3 bases are TGTGCCAGCAGCTGGGGACAGGGAAGGTACGAGCAGTACTTC.

V is TRBV6-1 and J is TRBJ1-5, with 7 bases that match TRBD1. Per the germline V gene, CDR1 is MNHNS and CDR2 is SASEGT. CDR3 length: 14 residues. The junction had 3 bases not matched to a gene; V was cut back by 5 bases and J by 2 bases. The chain's CDR3 is CASSLGTGNQPQHF. As DNA, the CDR3 is TGTGCCAGCAGTCTCGGGACAGGCAATCAGCCCCAGCATTTT.

The genes are TRBV9 and TRBJ2-5; possibly TRBD2 for D (5 bases). V was shortened by 0 bases and J by 5 bases, with 14 bases between the two germline ends. The CDR3 is made up of 15 amino acids. Germline V gene data show CDR1 as SGDLS and CDR2 as YYNGEE. CDR3 nucleotides: TGTGCCAGCAGCGTAGGTCGGGCGGGTCCGGAGACCCAGTACTTC. Translated: CASSVGRAGPETQYF. Combining the CDR3 with reference TRBV9 and TRBJ2-5 gives the whole variable domain DSGVTQTPKHLITATGQRVTLRCSPRSGDLSVYWYQQSLDQGLQFLIQYYNGEERAKGNILERFSAQQFPDLHSELNLSSLELGDSALYFCASSVGRAGPETQYFGPGTRLLVL.